A single sample gave rise to the 26 T cell receptor beta chains below, sequenced in a study of T cell responses to AZD1222 COVID-19 vaccine. Data came from immunoSEQ multiplex PCR; TCRdb stores just in-frame clones and leaves some out. The table includes about 100,000 clones, roughly 92% detected once. The sample was peripheral blood, taken 28 days after the second AZD1222 dose. These TCRs come from an adult who received the AZD1222 COVID-19 vaccine.

This sequence joins TRBV18 and TRBJ1-5; D is unclear. V lost 2 bases to trimming and J lost 8 bases, with 13 bases between them. Germline V gene sequence: CDR1 KGHSH, CDR2 LQKENI. The CDR3 contains 14 residues. The CDR3 is CASSPGAVREPQHF. The CDR3 DNA follows: TGTGCCAGCTCACCAGGCGCCGTCCGTGAGCCCCAGCATTTT.

The chain has TRBV2 and TRBJ2-5; 9 bases are a match to TRBD2. Germline CDR1 SNHLY, CDR2 FYNNEI. Trimming at V came to 3 bases and at J to 1 base, leaving 3 bases not matched to a gene. The CDR3 covers 15 residues. The CDR3 sequence: CASSEILAGQETQYF. The CDR3 DNA follows: TGTGCCAGCAGTGAGATACTAGCGGGCCAAGAGACCCAGTACTTC.

Points on this clone: The junction does not match germline at one end; this may be a read error. The chain is built from TRBV2 and TRBJ2-1; D perhaps matches TRBD2 (6 bases). The germline gives CDR1 SNHLY, CDR2 FYNNEI. The CDR3 extends over 17 amino acids. CDR3 DNA sequence: TGTGCCAACAGTGAAGCCCTTATCGCGGGGACCACCAATGAGCAGTTCTTC. It specifies CANSEALIAGTTNEQFF. Together with reference TRBV2 and TRBJ2-1, the CDR3 gives the full variable domain: EPEVTQTPSHQVTQMGQEVILRCVPISNHLYFYWYRQILGQKVEFLVSFYNNEISEKSEIFDDQFSVERPDGSNFTLKIRSTKLEDSAMYFCANSEALIAGTTNEQFFGPGTRLTVL.

The chain uses TRBV10-3 and TRBJ2-1; D perhaps matches TRBD2 (5 bases). Trimming took 7 bases from V and 9 from J, leaving 16 bases between them. Germline CDR1 ENHRY, CDR2 SYGVKD. The CDR3 extends over 13 amino acids. CDR3 protein: CAITFSASREQFF. As DNA, the CDR3 is TGTGCCATCACCTTCTCCGCTAGCCGTGAGCAGTTCTTC.

The V and J genes are TRBV7-8 and TRBJ2-7; the match to TRBD2 covers 7 bases. The CDR3 totals 15 residues. The germline V gene encodes CDR1 SGHVS and CDR2 FQNEAQ. With 5 bases clipped from V and 0 bases from J, the junction kept 7 bases outside the gene matches. In DNA form, the CDR3 reads TGTGCCAGCAGCGACCGGGACTACCGCTCCTACGAGCAGTACTTC. Its protein is CASSDRDYRSYEQYF.

This chain connects TRBV7-9 to TRBJ2-3; unclear D gene. Between the trimmed V and J ends, which lost 4 bases and 2 bases, there was a span of 13 bases. Germline lookup yields CDR1 SEHNR and CDR2 FQNEAQ (reference sequence). The CDR3 is made up of 15 amino acids. CDR3 sequence reads: CASSSRPLTTDTQYF. CDR3 DNA: TGTGCCAGCAGCTCCCGACCGCTTACCACAGATACGCAGTATTTT.

This chain connects TRBV2 to TRBJ1-2; no reliable D call. The germline CDR1 and CDR2 sequences are SNHLY and FYNNEI. V lost 4 bases, J lost 8 bases, and 8 bases lay in between. The CDR3 length is 11 residues. CDR3 protein: CASSGSRGYTF. In DNA, the CDR3 is TGTGCCAGCAGTGGCAGCCGCGGCTACACCTTC. The full variable domain, completed using reference TRBV2 and TRBJ1-2, is EPEVTQTPSHQVTQMGQEVILRCVPISNHLYFYWYRQILGQKVEFLVSFYNNEISEKSEIFDDQFSVERPDGSNFTLKIRSTKLEDSAMYFCASSGSRGYTFGSGTRLTVV.

This chain joins TRBV7-3 and TRBJ1-1; D is possibly TRBD1 (5 bases). This CDR3 has 15 amino acids. CDR1 and CDR2 from the germline V gene are SGHTA and FQGTGA. Trimming took off 0 bases at V and 6 bases at J, with 14 bases between the two ends. CDR3 sequence: CASSLTGAGRAEAFF. In DNA form, the CDR3 reads TGTGCCAGCAGCTTAACAGGGGCAGGGAGGGCTGAAGCTTTCTTT.

The genes are TRBV4-1 and TRBJ2-7, with TRBD2 as a possible D gene (5 bases). Per the germline V gene, CDR1 is MGHRA and CDR2 is YSYEKL. V lost 4 bases and J 0 bases, leaving 10 bases between the germline ends. The CDR3 has 14 residues. This CDR3 reads CASSLLESSYEQYF. The CDR3 DNA reads TGCGCCAGCAGCCTACTAGAAAGCTCCTACGAGCAGTACTTC.

The chain carries TRBV7-2 and TRBJ2-4; D ambiguous. CDR1 is SGHTA, CDR2 FQGNSA, per germline. CDR3 size: 16 residues. V lost 2 bases, J lost 1 base, and 12 bases lay in between. The CDR3 loop is CASSLMDPTAKNIQYF. Here the CDR3 DNA reads TGTGCCAGCAGCTTAATGGATCCGACGGCCAAAAACATTCAGTACTTC. Complete variable domain (other parts from reference TRBV7-2 and TRBJ2-4): GAGVSQSPSNKVTEKGKDVELRCDPISGHTALYWYRQSLGQGLEFLIYFQGNSAPDKSGLPSDRFSAERTGGSVSTLTIQRTQQEDSAVYLCASSLMDPTAKNIQYFGAGTRLSVL.

J is TRBJ2-2 and V is TRBV28, with 10 bases lining up with TRBD1. The CDR3 covers 16 residues. The germline V gene has CDR1 MDHEN and CDR2 SYDVKM. With 6 bases clipped from V and 2 bases from J, the junction kept 6 bases outside the gene matches. The CDR3 DNA follows: TGTGCCAGCAGCCCAAGGACAGGGGGTAACACCGGGGAGCTGTTTTTT. It translates to CASSPRTGGNTGELFF.

J is TRBJ2-3 and V is TRBV7-9, with 9 bases identical to TRBD2. This CDR3 contains 18 residues. Germline V gene lookup returns CDR1 SEHNR and CDR2 FQNEAQ (reference sequence). The junction had 18 bases not matched to a gene; V was cut back by 8 bases and J by 3 bases. The CDR3 here is CASATREGRVEVTDTQYF. The CDR3 nucleotides are TGTGCCAGCGCAACGCGGGAGGGCCGCGTCGAGGTAACAGATACGCAGTATTTT.

V usage is TRBV5-1 and J usage is TRBJ2-5; TRBD1 or TRBD2 may be the D gene (6 bases each). The CDR3 runs to 15 residues. The V end lost 4 bases, the J end lost 2 bases, and 15 bases lay between the germline ends. The V gene's germline CDR1 is SGHRS and CDR2 YFSETQ. CDR3 region: CASSPGAVQQETQYF. Written as DNA, the CDR3 is TGCGCCAGCAGCCCGGGGGCGGTACAACAAGAGACCCAGTACTTC.

This sequence joins TRBV28 and TRBJ2-1; D could derive from TRBD1 or TRBD2 (5 bases each). The CDR3 is 16 residues long. V lost 5 bases and J lost 0, with 14 bases in between. The V gene's germline CDR1 is MDHEN and CDR2 SYDVKM. DNA for the CDR3: TGTGCCAGCAGTCCGCCGGGACGGAGCTCCTACAATGAGCAGTTCTTC. Translated, it gives CASSPPGRSSYNEQFF.

This chain connects TRBV6-6 to TRBJ2-7; TRBD1 matches 9 bases. Germline CDR1 MNHNY, CDR2 SVGAGI (reference sequence). The length of the CDR3 is 14 residues. The ends lost 2 bases at V and 3 bases at J; junction bases unmatched: 2. The CDR3 DNA sequence: TGTGCCAGCAGTTACCCGGACAGGGGCTACGAGCAGTACTTC. Protein product: CASSYPDRGYEQYF.

The CDR3 bases are TGTGCCAGCTCAAACTCCTACGAGCAGTACTTC. Protein product: CASSNSYEQYF. The J gene is TRBJ2-7, the V gene TRBV14; no reliable D call. The CDR3 has 11 residues. V was cut by 8 bases and J by 0 bases, with 5 bases left in between. Germline V gives CDR1 SGHDN, CDR2 FVKESK.

The V gene is TRBV3-1 (or the pseudogene TRBV3-2), the J gene TRBJ1-1; D is unresolved. This CDR3 spans 15 amino acids. Germline V lookup: CDR1 LGHDT, CDR2 YNNKEL (reference sequence). V shed 4 bases and J shed 1 base, with 13 bases lying between them. The CDR3 nucleotides are TGTGCCAGCAGCCCCCGGGAGACCCCGAACACTGAAGCTTTCTTT. Translating gives CASSPRETPNTEAFF.

The sample holds one count of this clone. The chain uses TRBV27 and TRBJ1-1; possibly TRBD1 for D (6 bases). The CDR3 is 13 residues long. Germline CDR1 MNHEY, CDR2 SMNVEV (reference sequence). Trimming cost V 6 bases and J 7 bases, with 15 bases left between them. The DNA of the CDR3 is TGTGCCAGCAGCTCCTCGGGGGCCGGTGAAGCTTTCTTT. The encoded protein is CASSSSGAGEAFF.

The V gene is TRBV9, the J gene TRBJ1-6; the D gene is possibly TRBD1 (6 bases). V lost 3 bases and J lost 7, with 14 bases in between. CDR1 SGDLS and CDR2 YYNGEE come from the germline V gene. This CDR3 is 15 amino acids long. CDR3 residues: CASSATGMGNSPLHF. The CDR3, as DNA: TGTGCCAGCAGCGCGACAGGTATGGGAAATTCACCCCTCCACTTT.

The chain carries TRBV19 and TRBJ1-2; D gene unclear. Looked up from germline, CDR1 is LNHDA and CDR2 is SQIVND (reference sequence). Trimming stripped 3 bases from V and 8 bases from J, with 10 bases between. The CDR3 has 12 amino acids. The CDR3 loop is CASSISGLGYTF. In DNA, the CDR3 is TGTGCCAGTAGTATTAGCGGCTTGGGCTACACCTTC.

The chain uses TRBV6-2 or TRBV6-3 and TRBJ1-1; the D is unclear. This CDR3 comprises 15 residues. The germline CDR1 and CDR2 sequences are MNHEY and SVGEGT. The V end was cut by 0 bases, the J end by 7 bases, with 15 bases between. Here the CDR3 reads CASSYSGGRNREAFF. CDR3 nucleotide sequence: TGTGCCAGCAGTTACTCGGGAGGGAGAAACCGTGAAGCTTTCTTT.

This chain connects TRBV28 to TRBJ1-1; TRBD1 matches 9 bases. This CDR3 has 14 residues. CDR1 and CDR2 from the germline V gene are MDHEN and SYDVKM. V was pared by 8 bases and J by 1 base, with 5 bases of the junction left unmatched. The CDR3 DNA reads as TGTGCCAGCGGAGGGACAGGGTGGAACACTGAAGCTTTCTTT. The encoded protein is CASGGTGWNTEAFF.

V usage is TRBV28 and J usage is TRBJ2-3, with a possible D match to TRBD1 (5 bases). Trimming removed 4 bases at V and 10 bases at J, with 12 bases between. Germline assignment: CDR1 MDHEN and CDR2 SYDVKM. The CDR3 is 12 residues long. CDR3 DNA sequence: TGTGCCAGCAGTTCCCAGGGTCTGGCGCAGTATTTT. It translates to CASSSQGLAQYF.

This clone showed up just once. The chain couples TRBV28 to TRBJ2-7, with D maybe TRBD2 (7 bases). The CDR3 length is 15 residues. The ends were cut back, 4 bases at V and 2 bases at J, with 15 bases in the middle. Germline values: CDR1 MDHEN, CDR2 SYDVKM. The CDR3 region has the DNA TGTGCCAGCAGTTCGCCGGGGGGCGGTGCCTACGAGCAGTACTTC. As protein: CASSSPGGGAYEQYF.

The J gene is TRBJ2-7, the V gene TRBV6-1; the match to TRBD2 covers 7 bases. The CDR3 contains 13 residues. With V trimmed by 6 bases and J by 3 bases, 5 bases remained unmatched. CDR1 is MNHNS and CDR2 is SASEGT in the germline V gene. CDR3 sequence: CASSRGRSYEQYF. DNA of the CDR3: TGTGCCAGCAGCCGCGGGAGAAGCTACGAGCAGTACTTC.

The J gene is TRBJ2-6, the V gene TRBV5-5; no clear D. The CDR3 is 19 residues long. From germline, CDR1 is SGHKS and CDR2 YYEKEE (reference sequence). V lost 2 bases and J 0 bases, leaving 18 bases between the germline ends. The CDR3 spells CASSLTHPGPGSGANVLTF. The DNA of the CDR3 is TGTGCCAGCAGCTTAACTCACCCTGGACCGGGCTCTGGGGCCAACGTCCTGACTTTC.